Below, 14 T cell receptor beta chains from the same sample are listed, as sequenced in a study of cytomegalovirus exposure and HLA in healthy donors. Vbeta (60) and Jbeta (13) primers were used in the PCR. Using immunoSEQ multiplex PCR, the repertoire was profiled, and TCRdb retains in-frame clones only, with some absent. The table lists 150,000 to 200,000 clones, about 87% of them singletons. The sample consisted of PBMCs. The receptors derive from a young woman in good health and CMV-seronegative.

V usage is TRBV4-1 and J usage is TRBJ2-5, with 7 bases identical to TRBD1. Germline CDR1 MGHRA, CDR2 YSYEKL. This CDR3 is 14 amino acids long. The J segment lost 5 bases and the V segment lost 1 base, leaving 4 bases of the junction unmatched. The CDR3 DNA follows: TGCGCCAGCAGCCAAGTAGGGGGCCAGGAGACCCAGTACTTC. It specifies CASSQVGGQETQYF.

V is TRBV5-1 and J is TRBJ1-4; maybe TRBD1 (6 bases). The CDR3 is made up of 16 amino acids. Germline V gene data show CDR1 as SGHRS and CDR2 as YFSETQ. Deletions cut 4 bases from V and 1 base from J, with 14 bases between. The CDR3 loop reads CASSPGPRGTNEKLFF. The CDR3 nucleotides are TGCGCCAGCAGCCCTGGCCCCAGGGGAACTAATGAAAAACTGTTTTTT.

The V call is TRBV6-6, the J call TRBJ1-5; 9 nucleotides agree with TRBD1. Trimming cost V 5 bases and J 5 bases; bases outside gene matches: 4. This CDR3 contains 14 residues. CDR1 is MNHNY, CDR2 SVGAGI, per germline (reference sequence). The CDR3 region is CASSPGTGYQPQHF. CDR3 DNA sequence: TGTGCCAGCAGTCCCGGGACAGGGTATCAGCCCCAGCATTTT.

The chain links TRBV28 to TRBJ2-5; no clear D. The length of the CDR3 is 12 residues. V was shortened by 3 bases and J by 5 bases, with 7 bases between the two germline ends. Per the germline V gene, CDR1 is MDHEN and CDR2 is SYDVKM. Written as DNA, the CDR3 is TGTGCCAGCAGTTTCCCGTTCGAGACCCAGTACTTC. The encoded protein is CASSFPFETQYF.

This clone was counted once. The chain links TRBV6-1 to TRBJ1-4; TRBD1 matches 12 bases. The CDR3 extends over 20 amino acids. The ends lost 2 bases at V and 4 bases at J; junction bases unmatched: 14. Germline CDR1 and CDR2: MNHNS and SASEGT. CDR3 sequence reads: CASSESWGGTGGRNNEKLFF. CDR3 nucleotide sequence: TGTGCCAGCAGTGAAAGTTGGGGCGGGACAGGGGGCAGGAATAATGAAAAACTGTTTTTT.

The chain couples TRBV11-3 to TRBJ2-4; 9 nucleotides line up with TRBD2. CDR1 SGHNT and CDR2 YENEEA come from the germline V gene. CDR3 length equals 14 residues. V gave up 3 bases and J gave up 5 bases; unmatched junction bases: 2. In DNA, the CDR3 is TGTGCCAGCAGCTTTAGCGGGAGAGAAAACATTCAGTACTTC. Translated, it gives CASSFSGRENIQYF.

This clone was counted between two and nine times. This sequence joins TRBV5-8 and TRBJ2-6, with D tentatively TRBD1 (6 bases). Germline V gene sequence: CDR1 SGHTS, CDR2 YDEGEE. The CDR3 has 17 amino acids. Trimming took off 2 bases at V and 2 bases at J, with 14 bases between the two ends. The CDR3 DNA sequence: TGTGCCAGCAGCTTAACACAGGGATCCGCTGGGGCCAACGTCCTGACTTTC. Amino acids: CASSLTQGSAGANVLTF. Complete variable domain (other parts from reference TRBV5-8 and TRBJ2-6): EAGVTQSPTHLIKTRGQQATLRCSPISGHTSVYWYQQALGLGLQFLLWYDEGEERNRGNFPPRFSGRQFPNYSSELNVNALELEDSALYLCASSLTQGSAGANVLTFGAGSRLTVL.

The V call is TRBV11-2, the J call TRBJ1-4; weak D call: TRBD1 (5 bases). Trimming pared 5 bases from V and 4 bases from J, leaving 11 bases between. The CDR3 covers 14 residues. Germline V gives CDR1 SGHAT, CDR2 FQNNGV. CDR3 residues: CASSSRAFNEKLFF. The CDR3, as DNA: TGTGCCAGCAGCAGCAGGGCCTTTAATGAAAAACTGTTTTTT.

This clone was found once. V gene TRBV6-5 combines with J gene TRBJ1-4; 9 nucleotides match TRBD1. There are 15 residues in the CDR3. CDR1 and CDR2 from the germline V gene are MNHEY and SVGAGI. The trim removed 0 bases at V and 8 bases at J, leaving 4 bases unmatched. The CDR3 DNA follows: TGTGCCAGCAGTTACTCTCCCGGGACAGGGGAAAAACTGTTTTTT. It encodes CASSYSPGTGEKLFF.

This chain connects TRBV21-1 to TRBJ1-5; no DNA check was done on the table's D call, TRBD1. TRBV21-1 is marked as a pseudogene. CDR3 length: 17 amino acids. The CDR3 DNA reads TGTGCCAGCAGCAAAGAAACTGCCAGGGGGTTCAATCAGCCCCAGCATTTT. This gives the protein CASSKETARGFNQPQHF.

CDR3 bases: TGCGCCAGCAGCCAAGAATTTCCGGCTAGCGGGGGCGAGCAGTACTTC. Translation: CASSQEFPASGGEQYF. The chain uses TRBV4-1 and TRBJ2-7; 10 bases match TRBD2. The germline gives CDR1 MGHRA, CDR2 YSYEKL. The CDR3 runs 16 residues. V was pared by 0 bases and J by 6 bases, with 8 bases of the junction left unmatched.

This rearrangement joins TRBV9 to TRBJ2-1; 10 bases align to TRBD2. The CDR3 has 17 residues. Germline V gene lookup returns CDR1 SGDLS and CDR2 YYNGEE. J lost 1 base, V lost 4 bases, and 8 bases had no gene match. CDR3 DNA sequence: TGTGCCAGCAGCCCCCGAGGTAGCGGGGGGTCCTACAATGAGCAGTTCTTC. It codes for CASSPRGSGGSYNEQFF.

The V gene is TRBV2, the J gene TRBJ1-5; D gene uncertain. Germline V lookup: CDR1 SNHLY, CDR2 FYNNEI. The CDR3 extends over 15 amino acids. V was cut by 4 bases and J by 1 base, with 11 bases left in between. The CDR3 nucleotides read TGTGCCAGCAGTGCGCTCCGGGGAAGCAATCAGCCCCAGCATTTT. Translating it yields CASSALRGSNQPQHF.

This rearrangement joins TRBV5-1 to TRBJ2-3, with a weak D call TRBD2 (6 bases). This CDR3 is built from 15 residues. The V and J ends lost 1 base and 6 bases respectively, with 15 bases between them. CDR1 and CDR2 from the germline V gene are SGHRS and YFSETQ. The CDR3 DNA is TGCGCCAGCAGCTTGTTGGGGCCCCGGGGGGATACGCAGTATTTT. It encodes CASSLLGPRGDTQYF.